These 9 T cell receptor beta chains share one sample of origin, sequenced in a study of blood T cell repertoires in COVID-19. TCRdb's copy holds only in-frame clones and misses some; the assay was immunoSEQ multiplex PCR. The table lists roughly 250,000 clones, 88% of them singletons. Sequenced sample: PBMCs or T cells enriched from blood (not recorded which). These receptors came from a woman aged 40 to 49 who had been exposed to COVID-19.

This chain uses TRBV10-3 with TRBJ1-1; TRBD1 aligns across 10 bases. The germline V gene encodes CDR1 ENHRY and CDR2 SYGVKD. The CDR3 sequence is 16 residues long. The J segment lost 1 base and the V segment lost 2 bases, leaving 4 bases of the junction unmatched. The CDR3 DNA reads TGTGCCATCAGTGAGGGGGGGGACAGGGGGAACACTGAAGCTTTCTTT. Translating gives CAISEGGDRGNTEAFF.

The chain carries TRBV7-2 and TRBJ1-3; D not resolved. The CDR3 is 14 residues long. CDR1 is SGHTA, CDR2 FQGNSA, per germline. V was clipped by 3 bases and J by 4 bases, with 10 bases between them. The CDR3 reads CASSFGVEGNTIYF. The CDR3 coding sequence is TGTGCCAGCAGCTTTGGAGTCGAAGGAAACACCATATATTTT.

DNA of the CDR3: TGTGCCAGCAGTTTACTAGCGGTTATGCTCTACAATGAGCAGTTCTTC. Its protein product is CASSLLAVMLYNEQFF. V and J are TRBV28 and TRBJ2-1, with TRBD2 matching 7 bases. V dropped 2 bases and J dropped 3; count of bases not matched to a gene: 7. The CDR3 contains 16 residues. Germline CDR1 is MDHEN and CDR2 is SYDVKM.

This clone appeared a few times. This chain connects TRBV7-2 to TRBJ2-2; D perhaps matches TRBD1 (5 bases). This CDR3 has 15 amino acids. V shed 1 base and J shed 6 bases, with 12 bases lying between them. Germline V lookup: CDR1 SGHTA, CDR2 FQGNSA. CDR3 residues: CASSLGAGKAGELFF. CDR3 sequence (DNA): TGTGCCAGCAGCTTAGGTGCAGGGAAGGCCGGGGAGCTGTTTTTT.

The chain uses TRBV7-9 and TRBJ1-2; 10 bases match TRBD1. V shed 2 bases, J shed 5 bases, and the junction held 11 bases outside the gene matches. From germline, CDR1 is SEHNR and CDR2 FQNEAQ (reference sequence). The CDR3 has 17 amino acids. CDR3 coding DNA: TGTGCCAGCAGCTTAAGCCAAGGGACAGGGGCTCGGTATGGCTACACCTTC. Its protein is CASSLSQGTGARYGYTF.

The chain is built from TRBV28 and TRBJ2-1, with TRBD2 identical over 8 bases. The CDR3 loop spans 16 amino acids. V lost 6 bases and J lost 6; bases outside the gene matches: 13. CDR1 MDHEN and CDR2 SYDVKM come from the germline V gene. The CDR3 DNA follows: TGTGCCAGCAGCCTCAACCCCAGCCTAGCGGGCAATGAGCAGTTCTTC. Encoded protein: CASSLNPSLAGNEQFF.

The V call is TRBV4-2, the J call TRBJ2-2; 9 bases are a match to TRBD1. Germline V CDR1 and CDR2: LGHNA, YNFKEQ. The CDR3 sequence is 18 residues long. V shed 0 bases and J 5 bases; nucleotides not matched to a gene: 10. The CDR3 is CASSQEVSTGGRTGELFF. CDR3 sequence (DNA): TGTGCCAGCAGCCAAGAGGTATCGACAGGGGGTCGGACCGGGGAGCTGTTTTTT.

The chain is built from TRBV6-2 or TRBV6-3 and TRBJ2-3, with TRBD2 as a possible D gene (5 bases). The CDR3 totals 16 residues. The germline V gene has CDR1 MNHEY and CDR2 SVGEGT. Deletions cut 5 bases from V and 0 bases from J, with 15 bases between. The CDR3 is CASSLGRRSSTDTQYF. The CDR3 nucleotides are TGTGCCAGCAGTCTAGGACGGAGGTCCAGCACAGATACGCAGTATTTT.

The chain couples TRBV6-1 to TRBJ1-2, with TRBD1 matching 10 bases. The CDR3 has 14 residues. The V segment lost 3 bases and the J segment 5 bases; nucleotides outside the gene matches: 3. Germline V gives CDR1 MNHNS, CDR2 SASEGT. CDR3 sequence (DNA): TGTGCCAGCAGTGACCGGGACAGGGGATATGGCTACACCTTC. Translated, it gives CASSDRDRGYGYTF.